Shown below are 27 T cell receptor beta chains from a single sample sequenced in a study of shared clonotypes between healthy human individuals. Only in-frame clones appear in the TCRdb table, and some are missing; sequencing was by immunoSEQ multiplex PCR. The profile covers over 1.5 million clones, with approximately 98% appearing a single time and roughly 0.4% taken by the ten largest. Sample: naive CD4+ T cells sorted from blood. Subset meaning: CD45RA+ positively selected. The receptors come from a young man in good health.

V gene TRBV10-2 combines with J gene TRBJ1-5; D may be TRBD1 (6 bases). Per the germline V gene, CDR1 is WSHSY and CDR2 is SAAADI. The CDR3 spans 16 residues. V was trimmed by 6 bases and J by 1 base, leaving 16 bases between them. The CDR3 nucleotides read TGCGCCAGCAGCGACTTAGACAGGCAAAGCAATCAGCCCCAGCATTTT. As protein: CASSDLDRQSNQPQHF.

The chain links TRBV19 to TRBJ2-4, with D maybe TRBD1 (6 bases). Trimming took off 6 bases at V and 11 bases at J, with 11 bases between the two ends. Germline V CDR1 and CDR2: LNHDA, SQIVND (reference sequence). The CDR3 extends over 11 amino acids. In DNA, the CDR3 is TGTGCCAGTAGAGTGGGGGCCCTTCAGTACTTC. It specifies CASRVGALQYF.

V usage is TRBV5-1 and J usage is TRBJ2-7, with 7 bases fitting TRBD1. This CDR3 comprises 13 residues. In germline, CDR1 is SGHRS, CDR2 YFSETQ. V was clipped by 6 bases and J by 2 bases; unmatched bases: 5. The CDR3 nucleotides read TGCGCCAGCAAACAGGGGCCCCCCTACGAGCAGTACTTC. Amino acid sequence: CASKQGPPYEQYF. Together with reference TRBV5-1 and TRBJ2-7, the CDR3 gives the full variable domain: KAGVTQTPRYLIKTRGQQVTLSCSPISGHRSVSWYQQTPGQGLQFLFEYFSETQRNKGNFPGRFSGRQFSNSRSEMNVSTLELGDSALYLCASKQGPPYEQYFGPGTRLTVT.

Only one count was recorded for this clone. CDR3 loop: CASSLRGSYNEQFF. In nucleotides, the CDR3 is TGTGCCAGCAGTCTCCGAGGGTCCTACAATGAGCAGTTCTTC. This sequence joins TRBV27 and TRBJ2-1, with D maybe TRBD2 (5 bases). The CDR3 length is 14 residues. Trimming removed 5 bases from V and 1 base from J, with 9 bases in between. Germline-derived CDR1 and CDR2 are MNHEY and SMNVEV (reference sequence).

The chain employs TRBV28 and TRBJ1-2, with 7 bases that match TRBD1. CDR3 length equals 17 residues. V shed 5 bases and J 2 bases; nucleotides not matched to a gene: 14. The germline CDR1 and CDR2 sequences are MDHEN and SYDVKM. The CDR3 sequence is CASSPRPGTARNYGYTF. The CDR3 nucleotides are TGTGCCAGCAGTCCGCGGCCGGGGACAGCGAGAAACTATGGCTACACCTTC.

The rearrangement links TRBV30 to TRBJ1-1; 8 bases fit TRBD1. Germline values: CDR1 GTSNPN, CDR2 SVGIG (reference sequence). This CDR3 region has 16 residues. The trim removed 4 bases at V and 5 bases at J, leaving 15 bases unmatched. The CDR3 DNA is TGTGCCTGGAACAGTGGAGGGACAGGATTGATAACTGAAGCTTTCTTT. Its translation: CAWNSGGTGLITEAFF.

This clone was picked up one time. Different DNA sequences within this sample yield the same CDR3. The chain links TRBV10-1 to TRBJ2-3; D not certain. The CDR3 length is 11 residues. Germline loops: CDR1 WNHNN, CDR2 SYGVQD (reference sequence). Trimming left V 5 bases short and J 5 bases short, with 5 bases between. CDR3 in DNA: TGCGCCAGCAGTACTGGAGATACGCAGTATTTT. Encoded protein: CASSTGDTQYF.

The CDR3 region is CASGSMSHTGELFF. DNA of the CDR3: TGTGCCAGCGGGAGCATGTCTCACACCGGGGAGCTGTTTTTT. The chain has TRBV28 and TRBJ2-2; TRBD2 is a possible D gene (5 bases). With 8 bases removed from V and 3 bases from J, the gap between germline ends came to 13 bases. Germline assignment: CDR1 MDHEN and CDR2 SYDVKM. The CDR3 sequence is 14 residues long.

The chain combines TRBV7-9 with TRBJ1-3; D ambiguous. The germline V gene has CDR1 SEHNR and CDR2 FQNEAQ (reference sequence). Trimming removed 5 bases at V and 3 bases at J, with 8 bases between. The CDR3 is made up of 13 amino acids. CDR3 DNA sequence: TGTGCCAGCAGCGCCCAAATTGGAAACACCATATATTTT. It codes for CASSAQIGNTIYF. Complete variable domain (other parts from reference TRBV7-9 and TRBJ1-3): DTGVSQNPRHKITKRGQNVTFRCDPISEHNRLYWYRQTLGQGPEFLTYFQNEAQLEKSRLLSDRFSAERPKGSFSTLEIQRTEQGDSAMYLCASSAQIGNTIYFGEGSWLTVV.

This clone was seen a single time. The gene calls are TRBV10-2 and TRBJ1-1; D not certain. In germline, CDR1 is WSHSY, CDR2 SAAADI. This CDR3 is 12 amino acids long. V lost 3 bases and J 0 bases, leaving 2 bases between the germline ends. The CDR3 loop is CASSEVNTEAFF. CDR3 DNA sequence: TGCGCCAGCAGTGAAGTGAACACTGAAGCTTTCTTT.

As concerns this clone: The same CDR3 is also encoded by other DNA sequences in this sample. The CDR3 coding sequence is TGTGCCAGCTCCCGGGACGGCTCCTACGAGCAGTACTTC. Its translation: CASSRDGSYEQYF. The chain has TRBV11-3 and TRBJ2-7; D tentatively fits TRBD1 or TRBD2 (5 bases each). The germline CDR1 and CDR2 sequences are SGHNT and YENEEA. Trimming took 8 bases from V and 0 from J, leaving 11 bases between them. This CDR3 has 13 amino acids.

V gene TRBV18 combines with J gene TRBJ2-1; TRBD2 matches at 7 bases. Germline loops: CDR1 KGHSH, CDR2 LQKENI. J gave up 7 bases and V 5 bases, and 5 bases lay outside the gene matches. The CDR3 is 13 amino acids. DNA of the CDR3: TGTGCCAGCTCAAGATGGGGGGGGAATGAGCAGTTCTTC. Translation gives CASSRWGGNEQFF.

This clone occurred once. V and J are TRBV27 and TRBJ2-2, with 8 nucleotides matching TRBD2. The CDR3 is 15 residues long. Germline values: CDR1 MNHEY, CDR2 SMNVEV (reference sequence). Trimming cost V 5 bases and J 4 bases; bases outside gene matches: 6. The CDR3 DNA sequence: TGTGCCAGCAGTAAGCCTAGCGGGCGCACCGGGGAGCTGTTTTTT. Amino acids: CASSKPSGRTGELFF.

V is TRBV7-2 and J is TRBJ1-2, with 7 bases lining up with TRBD1. CDR3 size: 14 residues. Germline V gene lookup returns CDR1 SGHTA and CDR2 FQGNSA. V dropped 3 bases and J dropped 3; count of bases not matched to a gene: 4. CDR3 in amino acids: CASSFDRVDYGYTF. The CDR3 DNA is TGTGCCAGCAGCTTTGACAGGGTGGACTATGGCTACACCTTC.

The V call is TRBV2, the J call TRBJ2-1; D gene uncertain. The length of the CDR3 is 17 residues. Germline V CDR1 and CDR2: SNHLY, FYNNEI. V was shortened by 2 bases and J by 0 bases, with 14 bases between the two germline ends. In DNA, the CDR3 is TGTGCCAGCAGTGAAAACGCTGGCGCGAGCTCCTACAATGAGCAGTTCTTC. This gives the protein CASSENAGASSYNEQFF.

V gene TRBV5-1 combines with J gene TRBJ2-7; D gene unclear. The CDR3 has 14 amino acids. Trimming left V 0 bases short and J 1 base short, with 8 bases between. Germline V lookup: CDR1 SGHRS, CDR2 YFSETQ. CDR3 sequence reads: CASSLDTYSYEQYF. The CDR3 DNA sequence: TGCGCCAGCAGCTTGGATACGTATTCCTACGAGCAGTACTTC. Full variable domain (outside the CDR3, taken from reference TRBV5-1 and TRBJ2-7): KAGVTQTPRYLIKTRGQQVTLSCSPISGHRSVSWYQQTPGQGLQFLFEYFSETQRNKGNFPGRFSGRQFSNSRSEMNVSTLELGDSALYLCASSLDTYSYEQYFGPGTRLTVT.

Points on this clone: The sample contains more than one DNA sequence encoding this CDR3. The rearrangement links TRBV5-1 to TRBJ1-3, with D perhaps matching TRBD1 (5 bases). Germline values: CDR1 SGHRS, CDR2 YFSETQ. This CDR3 is built from 15 residues. Trimming cost V 0 bases and J 1 base, with 8 bases left between them. The CDR3 reads CASSLAPGSGNTIYF. CDR3 nucleotide sequence: TGCGCCAGCAGCTTGGCTCCAGGGTCTGGAAACACCATATATTTT.

The chain joins TRBV27 to TRBJ1-2, with TRBD1 matching over 8 bases. The CDR3 contains 13 residues. V trimming: 0 bases; J trimming: 8 bases; junction bases outside the gene matches: 2. Germline CDR1 reads MNHEY; CDR2 reads SMNVEV (reference sequence). The CDR3 nucleotides read TGTGCCAGCAGTTTATCCACAGGGGGGGGCTACACCTTC. Translating gives CASSLSTGGGYTF.

The chain links TRBV28 to TRBJ2-2, with 12 bases aligning to TRBD2. This CDR3 spans 17 amino acids. Germline V gives CDR1 MDHEN, CDR2 SYDVKM. Germline trimming cut 6 bases from V and 5 bases from J; bases unmatched to any gene: 10. CDR3 DNA: TGTGCCAGCAGACTCCGGACTAGCGGGAAGTTTACCGGGGAGCTGTTTTTT. Its translation: CASRLRTSGKFTGELFF.

This rearrangement joins TRBV10-2 to TRBJ2-3; 15 bases are a match to TRBD2. This CDR3 region has 17 residues. Germline V gene lookup returns CDR1 WSHSY and CDR2 SAAADI. The ends lost 7 bases at V and 2 bases at J; junction bases unmatched: 7. This CDR3 is CASTGTSGRFDTDTQYF. In DNA form, the CDR3 reads TGCGCCAGCACAGGGACTAGCGGGAGGTTTGACACAGATACGCAGTATTTT.

The V and J genes are TRBV15 and TRBJ2-3, with D uncertain. The length of the CDR3 is 13 residues. V was pared by 0 bases and J by 4 bases, with 5 bases between. Germline CDR1 and CDR2: LNHNV and YYDKDF (reference sequence). The CDR3 sequence is CATSRDYPDTQYF. The DNA of the CDR3 is TGTGCCACCAGCAGAGATTACCCAGATACGCAGTATTTT.

The chain is built from TRBV2 and TRBJ1-2; the D is unclear. Germline V gene lookup returns CDR1 SNHLY and CDR2 FYNNEI. The V and J ends lost 2 bases and 5 bases respectively, with 12 bases between them. This CDR3 has 14 residues. CDR3 DNA sequence: TGTGCCAGCAGTGAATTAGTTGTAGGATATGGCTACACCTTC. Translated: CASSELVVGYGYTF.

The rearrangement links TRBV6-5 to TRBJ2-7; 8 bases line up with TRBD1. CDR1 and CDR2 from the germline V gene are MNHEY and SVGAGI. The CDR3 extends over 14 amino acids. Losses at the gene ends were 5 bases for V and 4 bases for J; bases not matched to a gene: 7. DNA for the CDR3: TGTGCCAGCAGTACCAGACAGGGGTGGTACGAGCAGTACTTC. It translates to CASSTRQGWYEQYF.

V usage is TRBV27 and J usage is TRBJ2-3; 11 nucleotides line up with TRBD2. Trimming cost V 8 bases and J 2 bases; bases outside gene matches: 6. The CDR3 length is 15 residues. Germline CDR1 MNHEY, CDR2 SMNVEV (reference sequence). CDR3 sequence: CASRASGRYTDTQYF. CDR3 DNA: TGTGCCAGCCGAGCTAGCGGGAGGTACACAGATACGCAGTATTTT.

CDR3 sequence: CASSPETGLAGSNEQFF. The DNA for the CDR3 is TGTGCCAGCAGTCCAGAGACGGGACTAGCAGGTAGCAATGAGCAGTTCTTC. The gene calls are TRBV28 and TRBJ2-1, with 9 bases that match TRBD2. CDR3 size: 17 residues. Trimming cost V 5 bases and J 6 bases; bases outside gene matches: 14. Germline V gene sequence: CDR1 MDHEN, CDR2 SYDVKM.

The gene calls are TRBV4-3 and TRBJ2-1, with a weak D call TRBD2 (6 bases). Germline V gene lookup returns CDR1 LGHNA and CDR2 YSLEER. The V gene lost 2 bases and the J gene lost 10 bases, with 15 bases spanning the gap. The CDR3 runs 14 residues. Here the CDR3 DNA reads TGCGCCAGCAGCCAATCTCCGGGAGTTTGGGAGCAGTTCTTC. The encoded protein is CASSQSPGVWEQFF.

The J gene is TRBJ2-7, the V gene TRBV29-1; D could derive from TRBD1 or TRBD2 (5 bases each). CDR3 length: 12 amino acids. CDR1 and CDR2 from the germline V gene are SQVTM and ANQGSEA. Trimming shortened V by 5 bases and J by 3 bases, and 11 bases separated the two germline ends. This CDR3 is CSVQGPFYEQYF. DNA of the CDR3: TGCAGCGTTCAGGGACCGTTCTACGAGCAGTACTTC.